The entry that follows covers one T cell receptor beta chain sequence. The antigen is undetermined. This sample was taken from a study of shared clonotypes between healthy human individuals. Study summary: CD8 memory received one plate per donor, CD8 naive two, CD4 memory three and CD4 naive three. Study-level results: Clonotypes that were shared across a handful of donors made up approximately 5% of naive CD4 clonotypes.

The method was immunoSEQ multiplex PCR; TCRdb's version includes in-frame clones alone and lacks a portion of them. The table lists about 1 million clones, 65% to 80% of them singletons, with 1.4% to 1.5% in the top ten. CDR1 and CDR2 from the germline V gene are GTSNPN and SVGIG (reference sequence). V gave up 1 base and J gave up 4 bases, with 19 bases separating them. The length of the CDR3 is 16 residues. The specimen was memory CD4+ T cells sorted from blood. Subset given: CD45RA-negative fraction. The sequence came from a young man in good health. The rearrangement joins TRBV30 to TRBJ1-1; no firm D call. The CDR3 loop reads CAWSETTSFWGTEAFF. The DNA of the CDR3 is TGTGCCTGGAGTGAGACGACTTCCTTCTGGGGCACTGAAGCTTTCTTT.